The 21 T cell receptor beta chains given below trace back to one sample, sequenced in a study of blood T cell repertoires in COVID-19. This table comes from immunoSEQ multiplex PCR, and its TCRdb copy is limited to in-frame clones, with some not included. The data contain 250,000 to 350,000 clones, about nine tenths of them singletons. Sequenced sample: peripheral blood. All receptors come from a woman aged 45-65 years with COVID-19, enrolled during active disease.

This rearrangement joins TRBV27 to TRBJ1-2, with 11 positions matching TRBD1. Germline CDR1 is MNHEY and CDR2 is SMNVEV (reference sequence). The CDR3 consists of 18 residues. The V gene end was trimmed by 6 bases and the J gene end by 4 bases; junction bases not matched to a gene: 16. The CDR3 bases are TGTGCCAGCAGGCCGGACAGGGGGCAACCAGCGAGCCTCTATGGCTACACCTTC. The encoded protein is CASRPDRGQPASLYGYTF.

The chain combines TRBV25-1 with TRBJ2-1, with 10 bases matching TRBD2. CDR3 length equals 17 residues. The trim removed 4 bases at V and 4 bases at J, leaving 10 bases unmatched. From germline, CDR1 is MGHDK and CDR2 SYGVNS. The CDR3 loop is CASSAPRLAGVYNEQFF. The CDR3 nucleotides read TGTGCCAGCAGTGCCCCCAGACTAGCGGGTGTATACAATGAGCAGTTCTTC.

This clone was detected once. CDR3 protein: CASSELDGEVGNTIYF. CDR3 DNA: TGTGCCAGCAGTGAACTAGACGGGGAAGTTGGAAACACCATATATTTT. J is TRBJ1-3 and V is TRBV2; D uncertain. Germline values: CDR1 SNHLY, CDR2 FYNNEI. Trimming took off 2 bases at V and 3 bases at J, with 14 bases between the two ends. The CDR3 runs to 16 residues.

The V gene is TRBV4-2, the J gene TRBJ2-7; D might be TRBD2 (5 bases). V dropped 0 bases and J dropped 1 base, with 16 bases sitting between them. Germline V gene lookup returns CDR1 LGHNA and CDR2 YNFKEQ. This CDR3 region has 17 residues. The CDR3 region has the DNA TGTGCCAGCAGCCAAGATTTCGTGGGGAGATCTTCCTACGAGCAGTACTTC. It yields the protein CASSQDFVGRSSYEQYF.

The chain employs TRBV4-1 and TRBJ1-4; 8 bases are shared with TRBD1. V was pared by 4 bases and J by 3 bases, with 4 bases of the junction left unmatched. CDR3 size: 15 residues. The germline CDR1 and CDR2 sequences are MGHRA and YSYEKL. The CDR3, as DNA: TGCGCCAGCAGCCGGTCGACAGGGGCTAATGAAAAACTGTTTTTT. Its protein is CASSRSTGANEKLFF.

This chain joins TRBV9 and TRBJ2-1; weak D call: TRBD2 (5 bases). In germline, CDR1 is SGDLS, CDR2 YYNGEE. The V end was cut by 0 bases, the J end by 6 bases, with 13 bases between. This CDR3 contains 15 residues. The CDR3 nucleotides are TGTGCCAGCAGCGTAGAGACTACCAGCCGCAATGAGCAGTTCTTC. Protein product: CASSVETTSRNEQFF.

In DNA, the CDR3 is TGTGCCATCAGTGGAAGGCAGGGAAGAAATGAGCAGTTCTTC. It encodes CAISGRQGRNEQFF. The chain is built from TRBV10-3 and TRBJ2-1; maybe TRBD1 (5 bases). This CDR3 contains 14 residues. With 4 bases removed from V and 7 bases from J, the gap between germline ends came to 14 bases. In germline, CDR1 is ENHRY, CDR2 SYGVKD.

The genes are TRBV19 and TRBJ1-2, with 8 positions matching TRBD1. V gave up 9 bases and J gave up 6 bases; unmatched junction bases: 6. CDR1 and CDR2 from the germline V gene are LNHDA and SQIVND (reference sequence). This CDR3 region has 12 residues. The CDR3 protein is CASMTGVNGYTF. Written as DNA, the CDR3 is TGTGCCAGCATGACAGGGGTCAATGGCTACACCTTC.

This clone was observed a handful of times. This chain joins TRBV7-9 and TRBJ2-7; a possible D gene is TRBD2 (5 bases). The CDR3 length is 13 residues. The V end was cut by 5 bases, the J end by 6 bases, with 14 bases between. Germline values: CDR1 SEHNR, CDR2 FQNEAQ (reference sequence). CDR3 sequence: CASSQIATSEQYF. The DNA for the CDR3 is TGTGCCAGCAGCCAAATTGCTACTAGCGAGCAGTACTTC.

The rearrangement links TRBV24-1 to TRBJ2-5, with 9 bases aligning to TRBD1. The CDR3 runs to 12 residues. Germline CDR1 and CDR2: KGHDR and SFDVKD. V was pared by 7 bases and J by 8 bases, with 4 bases of the junction left unmatched. The CDR3 DNA sequence: TGTGCCACCAGGGACAGGGGTGGAACCCAGTACTTC. It codes for CATRDRGGTQYF.

V gene TRBV6-2 or TRBV6-3 combines with J gene TRBJ2-7; D perhaps matches TRBD2 (7 bases). The length of the CDR3 is 17 residues. CDR1 and CDR2 from the germline V gene are MNHEY and SVGEGT. Trimming stripped 4 bases from V and 5 bases from J, with 24 bases between. The CDR3 coding sequence is TGTGCCAGCAGTTTCAAGGGAGGGGGTCGGATGACCCACGAGCAGTACTTC. Residues: CASSFKGGGRMTHEQYF.

With respect to this clone: This CDR3 is also generated by other DNA sequences in the sample. The chain carries TRBV29-1 and TRBJ1-3; D gene ambiguous. Trimming pared 5 bases from V and 0 bases from J, leaving 2 bases between. This CDR3 is built from 11 residues. In germline, CDR1 is SQVTM, CDR2 ANQGSEA. DNA of the CDR3: TGCAGCGTTCTCTCTGGAAACACCATATATTTT. Translating it yields CSVLSGNTIYF.

The V gene is TRBV18, the J gene TRBJ2-7; 10 bases match TRBD2. Germline V CDR1 and CDR2: KGHSH, LQKENI. The CDR3 has 15 residues. V was clipped by 0 bases and J by 3 bases; unmatched bases: 2. The CDR3 DNA reads as TGTGCCAGCTCACCACCGCTAGCGGGAGACTACGAGCAGTACTTC. This encodes CASSPPLAGDYEQYF.

The chain has TRBV19 and TRBJ1-1; 7 bases agree with TRBD1. In germline, CDR1 is LNHDA, CDR2 SQIVND (reference sequence). This CDR3 is built from 13 residues. The V gene end was trimmed by 5 bases and the J gene end by 6 bases; junction bases not matched to a gene: 6. CDR3 in amino acids: CASSPGGFAEAFF. The CDR3 region has the DNA TGTGCCAGTAGTCCAGGGGGGTTCGCTGAAGCTTTCTTT.

The rearrangement links TRBV6-1 to TRBJ2-1; D may be TRBD2 (5 bases). Germline-derived CDR1 and CDR2 are MNHNS and SASEGT. The CDR3 runs 12 residues. V lost 6 bases, J lost 6 bases, and 9 bases lay in between. CDR3 region: CASSQSGNEQFF. Written as DNA, the CDR3 is TGTGCCAGCAGCCAGAGCGGCAATGAGCAGTTCTTC.

In regard to this clone: At the DNA level, this CDR3 is encoded by other sequences in the same sample as well. This rearrangement joins TRBV29-1 to TRBJ1-2, with D possibly being TRBD1 (5 bases). The CDR3 spans 13 residues. CDR1 and CDR2 (germline): SQVTM, ANQGSEA. V was trimmed by 4 bases and J by 4 bases, leaving 13 bases between them. Here the CDR3 DNA reads TGCAGCGTTGTTACGGGCGGGGGCTATGGCTACACCTTC. This sequence encodes CSVVTGGGYGYTF.

This rearrangement joins TRBV4-3 to TRBJ2-3; D gene unclear. Per the germline V gene, CDR1 is LGHNA and CDR2 is YSLEER. V lost 1 base to trimming and J lost 0 bases, with 5 bases between them. This CDR3 region has 14 residues. The CDR3 sequence is CASSQGHSTDTQYF. CDR3 in DNA: TGCGCCAGCAGCCAAGGACATAGCACAGATACGCAGTATTTT.

V gene TRBV9 combines with J gene TRBJ2-4; D is uncertain. Trimming took 0 bases from V and 8 from J, leaving 12 bases between them. The CDR3 consists of 14 residues. Germline assignment: CDR1 SGDLS and CDR2 YYNGEE. The CDR3 nucleotides are TGTGCCAGCAGCGTAGTCGAGAGGTCGGACATTCAGTACTTC. Translation gives CASSVVERSDIQYF.

The rearrangement links TRBV5-4 to TRBJ2-1; D remains unclear. The CDR3 runs 11 residues. Trimming shortened V by 1 base and J by 9 bases, and 5 bases separated the two germline ends. Germline CDR1 is SGHNT and CDR2 is YYREEE (reference sequence). Written as DNA, the CDR3 is TGTGCCAGCAGCTTGACTGTTGAGCAGTTCTTC. Translated, it gives CASSLTVEQFF.

This sequence joins TRBV5-6 and TRBJ1-1; TRBD1 matches 7 bases. Germline V gene data show CDR1 as SGHDT and CDR2 as YYEEEE. The V and J ends lost 0 bases and 4 bases, in that order; junction bases with no gene match: 6. The CDR3 has 15 amino acids. CDR3 DNA sequence: TGTGCCAGCAGCTTGGGACAGGGCCGGGGCACTGAAGCTTTCTTT. It codes for CASSLGQGRGTEAFF.

This chain uses TRBV24-1 with TRBJ2-7; a weak D match, TRBD1 (6 bases). Trimming shortened V by 7 bases and J by 2 bases, and 20 bases separated the two germline ends. Germline V gene lookup returns CDR1 KGHDR and CDR2 SFDVKD. The CDR3 contains 16 residues. CDR3 residues: CATSDRQASGTYEQYF. CDR3 DNA: TGTGCCACCAGCGATCGACAGGCGTCCGGAACCTACGAGCAGTACTTC.